This T cell receptor (beta chain) was observed in a study of blood T cell repertoires in COVID-19. The CDR3 is 16 amino acids. Germline CDR1 reads LGHNA; CDR2 reads YSLEER. Trimming cost V 0 bases and J 4 bases; bases outside gene matches: 5. How the authors handled the data: Using reference gene primer amplification, nucleated cell counts were estimated. Using immunoSEQ multiplex PCR, the repertoire was profiled, and TCRdb retains in-frame clones only, with some absent. V, J and clone size derive from that table, while D and trimming were established from the DNA sequence. The repertoire holds about 120,000 clones, with approximately 81% as singletons.

This clonotype originated in a man aged 35 to 55 with acute or convalescent COVID-19. Sequences were obtained from peripheral blood. V is TRBV4-3 and J is TRBJ2-3; 9 bases line up with TRBD2. The chain's CDR3 is CASSQDASGTADTQYF. CDR3 DNA sequence: TGCGCCAGCAGCCAAGACGCTAGCGGGACAGCAGATACGCAGTATTTT.